A selection of T cell receptor beta chains follows, all from one sample in a study of breast tumors, draining lymph nodes, adjacent tissues. TCRdb itself ran the multiplex PCR reads through MiXCR, one entry per CDR3 protein. The sample has about 89,000 distinct CDR3 sequences; over 25% are singletons. The sample consisted of axillary lymph node tissue. The source of these receptors is a female donor with breast cancer. Some clones in this sample may be carry-over from other donors' samples. The CDR3 runs from the conserved cysteine through the conserved F or W. Fields, in order: D gene, V gene, J gene, clone size, CDR3 DNA, CDR3 protein. A D gene is named only where the DNA matches it firmly. Clone size, where shown, is once, few, many, or a class for clones that have expanded.

NA	TRBV19	TRBJ1-5	many	TGTGCCAGTAGCCCCTTCGGGCAGCCCCAGCATTTT	CASSPFGQPQHF
NA	TRBV29-1	TRBJ2-2	many	TGCAGCGTCATGGCCGGGGAGCTGTTTTTT	CSVMAGELFF
TRBD2	TRBV20-1	TRBJ2-7	many	TGCAGTGCTAGAGATCCGAGTAGTACTAGCGGGAGGGGCGAGCAGTACTTC	CSARDPSSTSGRGEQYF
NA	TRBV5-1	TRBJ1-3	NA	TGCGCCAGCAGCCCGACCATAAAACACGAACTCTCTGGAAGCACCATATATTTT	CASSPTIKHELSGSTIYF
NA	TRBV6-5	TRBJ2-7	many	TGTGCCAGCAGTTACTCGATCGCGGGGTACGAGCAGTACTTC	CASSYSIAGYEQYF
NA	TRBV4-1	TRBJ1-2	many	TGCGCCAGCAGCCGGGTACCGGGGGAATTCTATGGCTACACCTTC	CASSRVPGEFYGYTF
TRBD1	TRBV29-1	TRBJ1-1	many	TGCAGCATATCAGGGGGCACTGAAGCTTTCTTT	CSISGGTEAFF
NA	TRBV7-2	TRBJ2-3	many	TGTGCCAGCAGCTTAAAGGATACGCAGTATTTT	CASSLKDTQYF
NA	TRBV5-1	TRBJ1-1	few	TGCGCCACCAGCCGTACGGGTACTATGAACACTGAAGCTTTCTTT	CATSRTGTMNTEAFF
TRBD1	TRBV6-5	TRBJ1-1	few	TGTGCCAGCGGGACAGGGAGAACTGAAGCTTTCTTT	CASGTGRTEAFF
NA	TRBV6-2/TRBV6-3	TRBJ2-7	NA	TGTGCCAGCAGTTATTGGGCGTCGGTCTACGGGCAGTACTTC	CASSYWASVYGQYF
NA	TRBV24-1	TRBJ2-2	NA	TGTGCCACCAGCGCAGGGGCCCAACTATATACCGGGGGGCTGTTTTTT	CATSAGAQLYTGGLFF
TRBD2	TRBV3-1	TRBJ2-2	many	TGTGCCAGCAGCCAATTTAGCGGGGACACCGGGGAGCTGTTTTTT	CASSQFSGDTGELFF
NA	TRBV20-1	TRBJ2-6	NA	TGCAGTGCTTCCCCGACCAGGCCGTCCGCGGCCAACGTCCTGACTTTC	CSASPTRPSAANVLTF
TRBD2	TRBV5-8	TRBJ2-7	many	TGTGCCAGCAGCTTTGAAGGACTAGCGGGGGCAGAGCAGTACTTC	CASSFEGLAGAEQYF
TRBD2	TRBV12-3/TRBV12-4	TRBJ2-1	many	TGTGCCAGCAGTTTTCCCCTTGGGGGCGGACTAGCGGGAAGGGACAATGAGCAGTTCTTC	CASSFPLGGGLAGRDNEQFF
TRBD2	TRBV20-1	TRBJ2-7	NA	TGCAGTGCTGGGGAAGGACTAGCGGGAGATCAGCAGTACTTC	CSAGEGLAGDQQYF
NA	TRBV5-5	TRBJ1-2	NA	TGTGCCAGCAGCTTAGGAAGGGCAGTCCTCTATGGCTACACCTTC	CASSLGRAVLYGYTF
TRBD2	TRBV20-1	TRBJ2-5	many	TGCAGTGCCAGCCTTCTTTCTCCCGGGACGGAGCGGGGGGCCCAGTACTTC	CSASLLSPGTERGAQYF
NA	TRBV3-1	TRBJ2-7	many	TGTGCCAGTGGGAGACAGGACTACGAGCAGTACTTC	CASGRQDYEQYF
NA	TRBV18	TRBJ2-2	many	TGTGCCAGCTCACGGGGACGGGACACCGGGGAGCTGTTTTTT	CASSRGRDTGELFF